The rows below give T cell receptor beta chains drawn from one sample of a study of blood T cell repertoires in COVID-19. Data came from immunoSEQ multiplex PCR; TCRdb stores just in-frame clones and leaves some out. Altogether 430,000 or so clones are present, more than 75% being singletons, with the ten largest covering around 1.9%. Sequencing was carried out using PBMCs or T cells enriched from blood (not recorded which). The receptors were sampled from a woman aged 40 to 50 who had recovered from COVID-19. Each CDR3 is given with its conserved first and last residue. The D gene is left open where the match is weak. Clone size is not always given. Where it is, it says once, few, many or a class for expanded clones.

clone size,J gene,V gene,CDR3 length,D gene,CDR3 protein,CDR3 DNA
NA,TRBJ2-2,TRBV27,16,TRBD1,CASSLYGTGGTGELFF,TGTGCCAGCAGTTTATACGGGACAGGGGGGACCGGGGAGCTGTTTTTT
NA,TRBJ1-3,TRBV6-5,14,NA,CASTPTGSGNTIYF,TGTGCCAGCACCCCCACGGGCTCTGGAAACACCATATATTTT
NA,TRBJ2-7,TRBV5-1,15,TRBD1,CASSSDRGLNYEQYF,TGCGCCAGCAGCTCAGACAGGGGGTTAAACTACGAGCAGTACTTC
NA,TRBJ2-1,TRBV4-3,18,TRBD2,CASSQDGGLAGFYNEQFF,TGCGCCAGCAGCCAAGATGGGGGACTAGCGGGATTTTACAATGAGCAGTTCTTC
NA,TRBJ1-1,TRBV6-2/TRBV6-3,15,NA,CASRYGGPMNTEAFF,TGTGCCAGCAGGTACGGTGGGCCTATGAACACTGAAGCTTTCTTT
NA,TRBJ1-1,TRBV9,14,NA,CASSGGDTNTRAFF,TGTGCCAGCAGCGGGGGCGACACCAACACCCGAGCTTTCTTT
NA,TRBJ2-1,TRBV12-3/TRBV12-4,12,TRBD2,CASSRGLAGLFF,TGTGCCAGCAGCCGGGGACTAGCGGGACTGTTCTTC
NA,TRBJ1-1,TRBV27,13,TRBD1,CASSLRTGWEAFF,TGTGCCAGCAGTCTTCGGACAGGGTGGGAAGCTTTCTTT
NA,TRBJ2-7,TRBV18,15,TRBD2,CASSPPSGASYEQYF,TGTGCCAGCTCACCACCAAGCGGGGCTTCCTACGAGCAGTACTTC
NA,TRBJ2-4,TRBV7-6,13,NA,CASSPSRGNIQYF,TGTGCCAGCAGCCCGTCGCGGGGAAACATTCAGTACTTC
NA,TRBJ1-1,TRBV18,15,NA,CASSPLGTGQLEAFF,TGTGCCAGCTCACCCTTGGGGACGGGACAACTTGAAGCTTTCTTT
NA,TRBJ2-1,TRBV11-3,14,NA,CASSLVYRFNEQFF,TGTGCCAGCAGCTTAGTGTACAGGTTCAATGAGCAGTTCTTC
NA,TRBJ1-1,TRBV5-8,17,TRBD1,CASSLPGTAYLNTEAFF,TGTGCCAGCAGCCTGCCCGGGACAGCTTACCTGAACACTGAAGCTTTCTTT
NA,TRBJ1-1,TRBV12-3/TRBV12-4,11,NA,CASSWGGEAFF,TGTGCCAGCAGTTGGGGCGGTGAAGCTTTCTTT
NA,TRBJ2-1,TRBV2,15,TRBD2,CASRRLAGGGDEQFF,TGTGCCAGCAGGAGACTAGCGGGAGGGGGCGATGAGCAGTTCTTC
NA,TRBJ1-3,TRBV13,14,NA,CASRRGLAGNTIYF,TGTGCCAGCAGGCGGGGGTTGGCCGGAAACACCATATATTTT
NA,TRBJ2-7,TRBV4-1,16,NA,CASSQGAGLSLYEQYF,TGCGCCAGCAGCCAAGGGGCGGGACTCTCCCTATACGAGCAGTACTTC
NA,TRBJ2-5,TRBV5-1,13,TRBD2,CASSLEGTTLLYF,TGCGCCAGCAGCTTGGAGGGGACTACGCTCTTGTACTTC
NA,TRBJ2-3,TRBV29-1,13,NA,CSVANGEEDTQYF,TGCAGCGTCGCGAACGGGGAGGAGGATACGCAGTATTTT
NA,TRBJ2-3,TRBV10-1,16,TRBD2,CASSPSVAGYTDTQYF,TGCGCCAGCAGTCCCTCGGTAGCGGGATACACAGATACGCAGTATTTT
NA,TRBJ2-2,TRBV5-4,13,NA,CASSLGGSGELFF,TGTGCCAGCAGCTTGGGCGGCTCCGGGGAGCTGTTTTTT
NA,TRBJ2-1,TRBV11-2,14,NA,CASSLDRLVGEQFF,TGTGCCAGCAGCTTAGATCGACTAGTCGGTGAGCAGTTCTTC
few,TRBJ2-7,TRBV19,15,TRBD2,CASSMGPAGVYEQYF,TGTGCCAGTAGTATGGGGCCAGCGGGAGTCTACGAGCAGTACTTC
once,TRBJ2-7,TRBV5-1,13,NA,CASSLGRTGEQYF,TGCGCCAGCAGCTTGGGGAGGACGGGGGAGCAGTACTTC
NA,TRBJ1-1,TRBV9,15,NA,CASSPPDSINTEAFF,TGTGCCAGCAGCCCACCGGACAGTATAAACACTGAAGCTTTCTTT
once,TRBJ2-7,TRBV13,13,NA,CASSFIGGWEQYF,TGTGCCAGCAGCTTCATTGGGGGGTGGGAGCAGTACTTC
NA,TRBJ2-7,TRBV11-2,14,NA,CASSLAPLPYEQYF,TGTGCCAGCAGCTTAGCCCCACTTCCGTACGAGCAGTACTTC
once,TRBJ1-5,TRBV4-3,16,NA,CASSQDRGGSNQPQHF,TGCGCCAGCAGCCAAGATCGCGGGGGGAGCAATCAGCCCCAGCATTTT
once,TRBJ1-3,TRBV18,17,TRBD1,CASSPRQGAGPGNTIYF,TGTGCCAGCTCACCTAGACAGGGGGCAGGGCCTGGAAACACCATATATTTT
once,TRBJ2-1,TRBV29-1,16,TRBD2,CSVVDPLAGVSYEQFF,TGCAGCGTTGTGGACCCCCTAGCGGGAGTATCATATGAGCAGTTCTTC
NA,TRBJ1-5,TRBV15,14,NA,CATSSVGFNQPQHF,TGTGCCACCAGCAGTGTCGGGTTTAATCAGCCCCAGCATTTT
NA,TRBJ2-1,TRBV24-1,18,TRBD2,CATSDWGLAGVWSNEQFF,TGTGCCACCAGTGACTGGGGACTAGCGGGAGTTTGGAGCAATGAGCAGTTCTTC
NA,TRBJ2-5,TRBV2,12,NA,CASRGGGETQYF,TGTGCCAGCAGGGGAGGCGGGGAGACCCAGTACTTC
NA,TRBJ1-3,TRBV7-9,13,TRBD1,CASSQMTGNTIYF,TGTGCCAGCAGCCAAATGACAGGGAACACCATATATTTT
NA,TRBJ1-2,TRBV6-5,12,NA,CASRGQSYGYTF,TGTGCCAGCAGAGGACAGTCCTATGGCTACACCTTC
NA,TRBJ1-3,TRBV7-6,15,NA,CASTTAGGSGNTIYF,TGTGCCAGCACTACGGCAGGAGGCTCTGGAAACACCATATATTTT
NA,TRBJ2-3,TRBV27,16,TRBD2,CASSYSGRLSTDTQYF,TGTGCCAGCAGTTACAGCGGGAGGTTAAGCACAGATACGCAGTATTTT
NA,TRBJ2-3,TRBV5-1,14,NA,CASSLANGGGTQYF,TGCGCCAGCAGCTTGGCCAATGGAGGAGGTACGCAGTATTTT
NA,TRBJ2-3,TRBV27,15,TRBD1,CASSLEGARADTQYF,TGTGCCAGCAGTTTAGAGGGGGCAAGGGCAGATACGCAGTATTTT
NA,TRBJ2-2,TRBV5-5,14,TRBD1,CASSSGQHTGELFF,TGTGCCAGCAGCTCGGGACAGCACACCGGGGAGCTGTTTTTT
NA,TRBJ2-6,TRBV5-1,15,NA,CASSPGGHGANVLTF,TGCGCCAGCAGCCCCGGGGGTCATGGGGCCAACGTCCTGACTTTC
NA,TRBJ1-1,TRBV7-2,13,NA,CASSSQQGTEAFF,TGTGCCAGCAGCTCTCAACAGGGAACTGAAGCTTTCTTT
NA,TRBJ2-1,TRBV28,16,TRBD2,CASSLIGASGYNEQFF,TGTGCCAGCAGTCTAATCGGGGCTAGCGGGTACAATGAGCAGTTCTTC
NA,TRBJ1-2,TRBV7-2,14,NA,CASSFTTDFYGYTF,TGTGCCAGCAGCTTTACGACAGACTTCTATGGCTACACCTTC
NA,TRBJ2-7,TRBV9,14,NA,CASSVDQGLGEQYF,TGTGCCAGCAGCGTAGATCAGGGCTTAGGCGAGCAGTACTTC
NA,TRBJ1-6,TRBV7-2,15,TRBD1,CASSSLTGGDSPLHF,TGTGCCAGCAGCAGCCTAACAGGGGGAGATTCACCCCTCCACTTT
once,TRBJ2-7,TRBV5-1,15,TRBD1,CASSLGQASSYEQYF,TGCGCCAGCAGCCTAGGACAGGCCAGCTCCTACGAGCAGTACTTC
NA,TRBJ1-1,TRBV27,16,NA,CASSLAGTYMNTEAFF,TGTGCCAGCAGTTTAGCGGGGACTTACATGAACACTGAAGCTTTCTTT
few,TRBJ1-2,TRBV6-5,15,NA,CASGRVYTGKVGYTF,TGTGCCAGCGGACGAGTTTACACAGGGAAGGTCGGCTACACCTTC
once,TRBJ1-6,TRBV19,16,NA,CASSIGRGAENSPLHF,TGTGCCAGTAGTATCGGCAGGGGCGCGGAGAATTCACCCCTCCACTTT
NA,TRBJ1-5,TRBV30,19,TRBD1,CAWSLTGTGGDGSNQPQHF,TGTGCCTGGAGTTTGACCGGGACAGGGGGCGACGGTAGCAATCAGCCCCAGCATTTT
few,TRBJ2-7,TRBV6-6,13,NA,CAISGGPNYEQYF,TGTGCCATCAGCGGAGGGCCCAACTACGAGCAGTACTTC